Below, 25 T cell receptor beta chains from the same sample are listed, as sequenced in a study of CD8+CD57+ T cells in acquired aplastic anemia. Genomic DNA was employed as the template in profiling TCR beta VDJ and CDR3. TCRdb recomputed calls from the reads with MiXCR, one row per CDR3 protein. This sample has about 400,000 distinct CDR3 sequences, with 65% to 75% found just once. The sample comprised sorted CD4+, CD8+, or CD8+CD57+ T cells (not recorded which) from PBMCs. The receptors were sampled from a human donor in good health, serving as a control.

Only a few counts were recorded for this clonotype. The rearrangement links TRBV10-3 to TRBJ2-2, with 8 bases aligning to TRBD1. V shed 5 bases and J 3 bases; nucleotides not matched to a gene: 5. Per the germline V gene, CDR1 is ENHRY and CDR2 is SYGVKD. The CDR3 consists of 15 residues. The CDR3 DNA sequence: TGTGCCATCAGTCCGGGACAGGCTGACACCGGGGAGCTGTTTTTT. Translated, it gives CAISPGQADTGELFF.

The chain has TRBV3-1 and TRBJ1-2, with 7 bases lining up with TRBD1. The germline CDR1 and CDR2 sequences are LGHDT and YNNKEL (reference sequence). The V gene end was trimmed by 4 bases and the J gene end by 7 bases; junction bases not matched to a gene: 9. The CDR3 sequence is 14 residues long. The CDR3 is CASSPQTGLSGYTF. CDR3 bases: TGTGCCAGCAGCCCGCAGACAGGGCTTAGTGGCTACACCTTC.

With regard to this clonotype: The junction shows a germline mismatch at one end, possibly a read error. V usage is TRBV7-2 and J usage is TRBJ1-6; tentatively, D is TRBD1 (6 bases). The CDR3 covers 14 residues. Germline CDR1 and CDR2: SGHTA and FQGNSA. CDR3 sequence (DNA): TGTGCCAGCAGCTTAGCCGGACAGATGTCACCCCTCTTCTTT. It translates to CASSLAGQMSPLFF.

The chain is built from TRBV7-2 and TRBJ1-5, with a possible D match to TRBD1 (5 bases). The germline gives CDR1 SGHTA, CDR2 FQGNSA. CDR3 size: 15 residues. V was shortened by 4 bases and J by 13 bases, with 23 bases between the two germline ends. The CDR3 loop is CASSSEGGDQHQQHF. CDR3 DNA: TGTGCCAGCAGCTCCGAGGGAGGGGACCAGCACCAGCAGCATTTT.

Notes on this clonotype: At one boundary the junction diverges from the germline segment, which might be a read error. The chain combines TRBV7-8 with TRBJ2-3; maybe TRBD2 (5 bases). Germline assignment: CDR1 SGHVS and CDR2 FQNEAQ. The CDR3 length is 14 residues. The chain's CDR3 is CASSPPGRTGSEQF. CDR3 DNA: TGTGCCAGCAGCCCGCCCGGAAGGACGGGGAGCGAGCAGTTT.

Comments on this clonotype: Since a much larger clone is just one base distant, this may be a read error. CDR3 protein: CASSLGAGFHERFF. CDR3 nucleotide sequence: TGTGCCAGCAGCTTAGGAGCCGGTTTTCATGAGCGGTTCTTC. The chain links TRBV11-3 to TRBJ2-1; D remains unclear. The CDR3 contains 14 residues. Germline V gives CDR1 SGHNT, CDR2 YENEEA.

The chain uses TRBV20-1 and TRBJ2-5, with D perhaps assigned TRBD1 or TRBD2 (5 bases each). The CDR3 is 12 residues long. The germline CDR1 and CDR2 sequences are DFQATT and SNEGSKA (reference sequence). Deletions cut 6 bases from V and 10 bases from J, with 18 bases between. The CDR3 coding sequence is TGCAGTGCCGGGGCGCCGGGCGGCAGCCAGTACTTC. The encoded protein is CSAGAPGGSQYF.

Comment on this clonotype: This is likely a read error, given that the CDR3 carries no conserved phenylalanine or tryptophan at its end. This rearrangement joins TRBV7-9 to TRBJ2-7, with 9 bases lining up with TRBD2. CDR3 length equals 15 residues. Germline CDR1 and CDR2: SEHNR and FQNEAQ (reference sequence). Trimming took 5 bases from V and 5 from J; bases not matched to a gene: 10. CDR3 loop: CASSLTGGGGDEQYS. DNA for the CDR3: TGTGCCAGCAGCCTCACAGGCGGCGGGGGGGACGAGCAGTACTCC.

The CDR3 DNA sequence: TGCAGTGCTACATCGGTCACCGGGGTCACCTACGAGCAGTACTTC. It is translated as CSATSVTGVTYEQYF. The chain uses TRBV20-1 and TRBJ2-7, with D maybe TRBD2 (5 bases). The germline CDR1 and CDR2 sequences are DFQATT and SNEGSKA (reference sequence). Trimming stripped 4 bases from V and 2 bases from J, with 18 bases between. This CDR3 region has 15 residues.

The chain joins TRBV9 to TRBJ2-1, with D unclear. Germline loops: CDR1 SGDLS, CDR2 YYNGEE. Trimming stripped 0 bases from V and 6 bases from J, with 10 bases between. The CDR3 sequence is 14 residues long. DNA of the CDR3: TGTGCCAGCAGCGTAGGAAACTTGCTCAATGAGCAGTTCTTC. The encoded protein is CASSVGNLLNEQFF.

In this sample, this clonotype turned up a few times. The genes are TRBV15 and TRBJ1-6, with TRBD1 as a possible D gene (5 bases). The V gene's germline CDR1 is LNHNV and CDR2 YYDKDF (reference sequence). The V end was cut by 3 bases, the J end by 11 bases, with 8 bases between. The CDR3 totals 12 residues. This CDR3 is CATSSFRAPLHF. In nucleotides, the CDR3 is TGTGCCACCAGCAGCTTCAGGGCACCCCTCCACTTT.

This clonotype came up many times. This chain joins TRBV10-1 and TRBJ2-1, with 7 bases that match TRBD1. Trimming at V came to 0 bases and at J to 8 bases, leaving 4 bases not matched to a gene. This CDR3 has 14 amino acids. CDR1 is WNHNN and CDR2 is SYGVQD in the germline V gene (reference sequence). The DNA of the CDR3 is TGCGCCAGCAGTGAGTCGGGACAGCTGTATGAGCAGTTCTTC. It translates to CASSESGQLYEQFF.

A remark on this clonotype: At one end, the junction sequence differs from germline, possibly due to a read error. This rearrangement joins TRBV11-1 to TRBJ1-5, with D perhaps matching TRBD1 (6 bases). CDR1 and CDR2 (germline): SGHAT, FQDESV (reference sequence). This CDR3 comprises 13 residues. CDR3 nucleotides: TGTGCCAGCAGCGTACTACAGGGTCAGCCCAAGCATTTT. Translating it yields CASSVLQGQPKHF.

This sequence joins TRBV5-1 and TRBJ2-3; D assignment may be TRBD1 or TRBD2 (5 bases each). The CDR3 sequence is 14 residues long. Germline V gene lookup returns CDR1 SGHRS and CDR2 YFSETQ. V was pared by 0 bases and J by 8 bases, with 13 bases between. DNA for the CDR3: TGCGCCAGCAGCTTGGAGGGGAGCCGGTTTACGCAGTATTTT. This encodes CASSLEGSRFTQYF.

The chain couples TRBV7-9 to TRBJ1-5; D is uncertain. The V and J ends lost 5 bases and 4 bases respectively, with 21 bases between them. The CDR3 is 17 amino acids. Germline lookup yields CDR1 SEHNR and CDR2 FQNEAQ (reference sequence). Here the CDR3 reads CASSRDEGGKTNQPQHF. In DNA form, the CDR3 reads TGTGCCAGCAGCAGAGATGAGGGAGGCAAGACGAATCAGCCCCAGCATTTT. The full variable domain, its missing parts supplied by reference TRBV7-9 and TRBJ1-5, is DTGVSQNPRHKITKRGQNVTFRCDPISEHNRLYWYRQTLGQGPEFLTYFQNEAQLEKSRLLSDRFSAERPKGSFSTLEIQRTEQGDSAMYLCASSRDEGGKTNQPQHFGDGTRLSIL.

This chain joins TRBV12-3 or TRBV12-4 and TRBJ1-5; a possible D gene is TRBD1 (5 bases). Trimming cost V 5 bases and J 6 bases, with 14 bases left between them. This CDR3 is 14 amino acids long. CDR3 sequence reads: CASSPGRAAQPQHF. CDR3 bases: TGTGCCAGCAGTCCGGGCAGGGCAGCTCAGCCCCAGCATTTT.

This sequence joins TRBV5-1 and TRBJ1-1; 12 bases fit TRBD1. The CDR3 is made up of 16 amino acids. Germline trimming cut 2 bases from V and 9 bases from J; bases unmatched to any gene: 11. The germline CDR1 and CDR2 sequences are SGHRS and YFSETQ. Here the CDR3 DNA reads TGCGCCAGCAGCTTAACCGGGTATGGGACAGGGGGCCAAGCTTTCTTT. It codes for CASSLTGYGTGGQAFF.

A word on this clonotype: This is likely a read error, given that the CDR3 carries no conserved phenylalanine or tryptophan at its end. It is unclear where the CDR3 begins or ends on the DNA, so no DNA is shown, and the CDR3 is as TCRdb lists it. The rearrangement joins TRBV7-8 to TRBJ1-5. The CDR3 comprises 13 residues, both ends counted. Germline CDR1 and CDR2: SGHVS and FQNEAQ. CDR3 protein: CASSLGRQTNYDY.

With regard to this clonotype: One junction end disagrees with the germline gene, perhaps due to a read error. The chain joins TRBV7-6 to TRBJ2-7; TRBD1 aligns across 9 bases. This CDR3 is built from 14 residues. CDR1 and CDR2 from the germline V gene are SGHVS and FNYEAQ. The CDR3 DNA sequence: TGTGCCAGCAGCCTCGGACAGGGGAGCGACTCACCCCACTTC. This translates into CASSLGQGSDSPHF. The full variable domain, rest sourced from reference TRBV7-6 and TRBJ2-7, is GAGVSQSPRYKVTKRGQDVALRCDPISGHVSLYWYRQALGQGPEFLTYFNYEAQQDKSGLPNDRFSAERPEGSISTLTIQRTEQRDSAMYRCASSLGQGSDSPHFGPGTRLTVT.

This clonotype was seen ten or more times. The chain employs TRBV30 and TRBJ1-1; D not certain. The ends were cut back, 2 bases at V and 2 bases at J, with 6 bases in the middle. The CDR3 extends over 12 amino acids. Germline lookup yields CDR1 GTSNPN and CDR2 SVGIG (reference sequence). CDR3 in amino acids: CAWSLRNTEAFF. The CDR3 DNA sequence: TGTGCCTGGAGTCTGAGAAACACTGAAGCTTTCTTT.

A remark on this clonotype: The conserved phenylalanine or tryptophan is not found at the CDR3 terminus, so this likely reflects a read error. This chain joins TRBV7-3 and TRBJ1-1, with D possibly matching TRBD1 (6 bases). There are 13 residues in the CDR3. V was shortened by 6 bases and J by 4 bases, with 12 bases between the two germline ends. CDR1 and CDR2 (germline): SGHTA, FQGTGA. The CDR3 region is CASSATGTTEAFQ. The CDR3 coding sequence is TGTGCCAGCAGTGCTACAGGGACCACTGAAGCTTTCCAG.

This clonotype was counted at least ten times. V usage is TRBV15 and J usage is TRBJ2-7; D might be TRBD1 (5 bases). Germline loops: CDR1 LNHNV, CDR2 YYDKDF (reference sequence). This CDR3 is 18 amino acids long. V shed 1 base and J shed 3 bases, with 22 bases lying between them. CDR3 bases: TGTGCCACCAGCAGAGGTGTTGCGTCTAGGGGTTATAACTACGAGCAGTACTTC. Protein sequence: CATSRGVASRGYNYEQYF.

Concerning this clonotype: At one end the junction does not follow the germline gene, possibly because of a read error. The chain combines TRBV10-1 with TRBJ1-5; 8 bases match TRBD1. Germline V gene lookup returns CDR1 WNHNN and CDR2 SYGVQD (reference sequence). CDR3 size: 14 residues. The CDR3 here is CASNRQGRNPPQHF. Here the CDR3 DNA reads TGTGCCAGCAACCGACAGGGGAGAAATCCGCCCCAGCATTTT.

The table lists this clonotype with many counts. The chain joins TRBV5-6 to TRBJ1-2, with D unclear. Germline lookup yields CDR1 SGHDT and CDR2 YYEEEE. This CDR3 has 13 amino acids. Trimming cost V 1 base and J 8 bases, with 12 bases left between them. Written as DNA, the CDR3 is TGTGCCAGCAGCTTGACTGTGCTGGGAGGCTACACCTTC. Its protein product is CASSLTVLGGYTF. The whole variable domain, remainder taken from reference TRBV5-6 and TRBJ1-2, is DAGVTQSPTHLIKTRGQQVTLRCSPKSGHDTVSWYQQALGQGPQFIFQYYEEEERQRGNFPDRFSGHQFPNYSSELNVNALLLGDSALYLCASSLTVLGGYTFGSGTRLTVV.

Concerning this clonotype itself: Sequence at one end of the junction differs from germline and may be a read error. This rearrangement joins TRBV2 to TRBJ1-2; no firm D call. Germline loops: CDR1 SNHLY, CDR2 FYNNEI. This CDR3 is 13 amino acids long. In DNA form, the CDR3 reads TGTCCCAGCAGTGAATCCGGCAGCTATGGCTACACCTTC. Encoded protein: CPSSESGSYGYTF.